One sample yielded the 10 T cell receptor beta chains listed below, sequenced in a study of CD8+CD57+ T cells in acquired aplastic anemia. Genomic DNA acted as the template from which TCR beta VDJ combination and CDR3 sequence profiling were carried out. TCRdb re-analysed the reads in MiXCR, keeping a single row per CDR3 protein. Found here are 250,000 to 350,000 distinct CDR3 sequences, 56% of them singletons; the top ten hold approximately 1.3%. Those patients picked for sequencing had displayed CD8+CD57+ cell expansion on flow cytometry. The sample was sorted CD4+, CD8+, or CD8+CD57+ T cells (not recorded which) from PBMCs. The receptors come from a human donor with aplastic anemia.

Turning to this clonotype: One base away lies a much larger clone, so this may be a sequencing read error. The CDR3 does not end in the conserved phenylalanine or tryptophan, so this is likely a read error. This chain connects TRBV6-6 to TRBJ2-3; a weak D match, TRBD1 (5 bases). The CDR3 runs to 15 residues. From germline, CDR1 is MNHNY and CDR2 SVGAGI (reference sequence). V lost 3 bases, J lost 2 bases, and 12 bases lay in between. The CDR3 DNA sequence: TGTGCCAGCAGTTATGTAAACAGGAACACAGATACGCAGTATCTT. Amino acids: CASSYVNRNTDTQYL.

Only a few counts were recorded for this clonotype. This chain joins TRBV2 and TRBJ1-5, with D perhaps TRBD1 (5 bases). V was clipped by 5 bases and J by 1 base, with 12 bases between them. The CDR3 extends over 15 amino acids. In germline, CDR1 is SNHLY, CDR2 FYNNEI. CDR3 residues: CASSILGGSNQPQHF. CDR3 bases: TGTGCCAGCAGTATTCTCGGGGGAAGCAATCAGCCCCAGCATTTT.

The V gene is TRBV14, the J gene TRBJ2-7; a weak D match, TRBD2 (6 bases). Trimming shortened V by 0 bases and J by 6 bases, and 12 bases separated the two germline ends. The CDR3 totals 14 residues. Germline assignment: CDR1 SGHDN and CDR2 FVKESK. The CDR3 spells CASSQDPLATEQYF. Written as DNA, the CDR3 is TGTGCCAGCAGCCAAGACCCCCTAGCGACCGAGCAGTACTTC.

This clonotype has only a few counts. The chain employs TRBV19 and TRBJ2-7; 13 bases are shared with TRBD2. From germline, CDR1 is LNHDA and CDR2 SQIVND (reference sequence). The CDR3 covers 15 residues. V shed 6 bases, J shed 3 bases, and the junction held 5 bases outside the gene matches. The CDR3 DNA is TGTGCCAGTAGGAAAGGACTAGCGGGAGTCTACGAGCAGTACTTC. Residues: CASRKGLAGVYEQYF.

The chain links TRBV7-3 to TRBJ2-1; TRBD1 matches 9 bases. Trimming at V came to 3 bases and at J to 4 bases, leaving 4 bases not matched to a gene. The CDR3 length is 15 residues. The germline CDR1 and CDR2 sequences are SGHTA and FQGTGA. The CDR3, as DNA: TGTGCCAGCAGCTTCGGGACAGGGATTTACAATGAGCAGTTCTTC. It yields the protein CASSFGTGIYNEQFF.

Many counts were recorded for this clonotype. The rearrangement links TRBV5-1 to TRBJ2-1; 9 nucleotides align to TRBD2. CDR1 and CDR2 from the germline V gene are SGHRS and YFSETQ. The J segment lost 7 bases and the V segment lost 4 bases, leaving 12 bases of the junction unmatched. The CDR3 runs 16 residues. The CDR3 region is CASSGGVAGVMNEQFF. The CDR3 DNA sequence: TGCGCCAGCAGCGGAGGGGTAGCGGGAGTTATGAATGAGCAGTTCTTC.

There are many counts of this clonotype. This sequence joins TRBV20-1 and TRBJ1-6; TRBD1 aligns across 7 bases. The CDR3 is made up of 15 amino acids. Germline V gives CDR1 DFQATT, CDR2 SNEGSKA (reference sequence). With 0 bases clipped from V and 12 bases from J, the junction kept 11 bases outside the gene matches. The CDR3, as DNA: TGCAGTGCTAGAGAGGGACAGAATAGAGGGGGACCCCTCCACTTT. Amino acid sequence: CSAREGQNRGGPLHF.

The chain recombines TRBV11-2 with TRBJ2-1, with 9 bases lining up with TRBD2. With V trimmed by 5 bases and J by 8 bases, 13 bases remained unmatched. In germline, CDR1 is SGHAT, CDR2 FQNNGV. The CDR3 length is 16 residues. The CDR3 region is CASSPENSGLAYEQFF. The CDR3 bases are TGTGCCAGCAGCCCGGAGAACTCGGGACTAGCATATGAGCAGTTCTTC.

There are a few counts of this clonotype. The rearrangement uses TRBV9 and TRBJ1-6, with TRBD1 as a possible D gene (6 bases). V was cut by 4 bases and J by 7 bases, with 21 bases left in between. There are 17 residues in the CDR3. Germline assignment: CDR1 SGDLS and CDR2 YYNGEE. The CDR3 DNA follows: TGTGCCAGCAGCCGAGTGGGGGCGGGGCCGGAGAATTCACCCCTCCACTTT. Residues: CASSRVGAGPENSPLHF.

The CDR3 nucleotides are TGTGCCACTTCGACAGGCCGGTCCTACAATGAGCAGTTCTTC. Encoded protein: CATSTGRSYNEQFF. J is TRBJ2-1 and V is TRBV19; D is perhaps TRBD1 (6 bases). The CDR3 loop spans 14 amino acids. Germline loops: CDR1 LNHDA, CDR2 SQIVND (reference sequence). Trimming cost V 10 bases and J 1 base, with 14 bases left between them.